This T cell receptor beta chain was identified in a study of T cells in localized non-small cell lung cancer. The assay was immunoSEQ multiplex PCR, and TCRdb's table has in-frame clones only and misses some. The sample yields 2,800 or so clones, approximately 20% seen once. Notes on the study in general: A median around 57 of the top 100 tumor clones appeared in adjacent lung.

V lost 4 bases, J lost 0 bases, and 12 bases lay in between. The CDR3 totals 16 residues. CDR1 is SGHNT and CDR2 is YENEEA in the germline V gene. This clone was seen only a few times. The antigen is unknown. The sequence derives from a man aged 35 to 69 with stage I squamous cell lung carcinoma. The input for sequencing was lung tumor tissue, taken before any cancer treatment. The J gene is TRBJ2-2, the V gene TRBV11-3, with D possibly matching TRBD1 (5 bases). CDR3 bases: TGTGCCAGCAGCTCAAAGACAGCCTCGAACACCGGGGAGCTGTTTTTT. It encodes CASSSKTASNTGELFF.